This T cell receptor beta chain was profiled in a study of OX40 agonist ivuxolimab in advanced cancers. In germline, CDR1 is LNHDA, CDR2 SQIVND (reference sequence). The length of the CDR3 is 19 residues. J was trimmed by 2 bases and V by 9 bases; bases with no gene match: 17. The repertoire was sequenced with immunoSEQ multiplex PCR; TCRdb's copy has only in-frame clones and lacks some. The data hold roughly 80,000 clones, with around 87% observed a single time. The source of this sequence is an adult with an advanced solid tumor such as melanoma, head and neck, liver or kidney cancer. The material was CD4+ or CD8+ T cells sorted from blood, obtained in a trial of the OX40 agonist ivuxolimab. The J gene is TRBJ2-1, the V gene TRBV19, with 12 bases matching TRBD2. CDR3 loop: CASRTDASGGAQTYNEQFF. CDR3 bases: TGTGCCAGCCGAACCGATGCTAGCGGGGGGGCTCAAACCTACAATGAGCAGTTCTTC. The full variable domain, in which reference TRBV19 and TRBJ2-1 provide the parts outside the CDR3, is DGGITQSPKYLFRKEGQNVTLSCEQNLNHDAMYWYRQDPGQGLRLIYYSQIVNDFQKGDIAEGYSVSREKKESFPLTVTSAQKNPTAFYLCASRTDASGGAQTYNEQFFGPGTRLTVL.